These 26 T cell receptor beta chains came from one sample sequenced in a study of CD8+CD57+ T cells in acquired aplastic anemia. Profiling that covered TCR beta VDJ and CDR3 relied on genomic DNA as its template. Via MiXCR, TCRdb re-called the reads, giving one row per CDR3 protein. Of hundreds of thousands of distinct CDR3 sequences in the sample, 55% to 70% are singletons; the top ten hold 4%. Sequenced sample: sorted CD4+, CD8+, or CD8+CD57+ T cells (not recorded which) from PBMCs. Receptors originate from a human donor in good health, serving as a control.

This clonotype has more than one count but fewer than ten. The rearrangement uses TRBV7-9 and TRBJ2-1; D is possibly TRBD2 (7 bases). Germline V lookup: CDR1 SEHNR, CDR2 FQNEAQ (reference sequence). Trimming took off 3 bases at V and 15 bases at J, with 18 bases between the two ends. CDR3 size: 13 residues. The CDR3 loop is CASSLLGGPRRFF. DNA of the CDR3: TGTGCCAGCAGCTTGTTGGGGGGGCCCCGTCGGTTCTTC.

This clonotype was detected many times. The chain uses TRBV12-3 or TRBV12-4 and TRBJ1-5; D is uncertain. The CDR3 sequence is 12 residues long. V dropped 5 bases and J dropped 6 bases, with 8 bases sitting between them. Written as DNA, the CDR3 is TGTGCCAGCAGTCCGGCGGGTCAGCCCCAGCATTTT. Translation gives CASSPAGQPQHF.

As concerns this clonotype: No conserved phenylalanine or tryptophan ends this CDR3, so it is likely a read error. The DNA is omitted, as the CDR3 cannot be located on it reliably, and the CDR3 follows TCRdb's listing. The V call is TRBV7-2, the J call TRBJ1-1; no check of the table's D call, TRBD1, against the DNA was made. Inclusive of both ends, the CDR3 amounts to 12 amino acids. Looked up from germline, CDR1 is SGHTA and CDR2 is FQGNSA. The CDR3: CASSLGGGGRFY.

The V call is TRBV7-8, the J call TRBJ2-3; D is undetermined. V lost 5 bases to trimming and J lost 2 bases, with 17 bases between them. In germline, CDR1 is SGHVS, CDR2 FQNEAQ. CDR3 length equals 16 residues. In DNA, the CDR3 is TGTGCCAGCAGCCAAGACCAGGCGCGCAACACAGATACGCAGTATTTT. Its translation is CASSQDQARNTDTQYF.

Details on this clonotype: The limits of the CDR3 on the DNA are not certain, so only TCRdb's listed CDR3 is given. This chain links TRBV7-4 with TRBJ2-3; TRBD1, the D gene given by the table, was not confirmed from the DNA. The CDR3 is 14 residues long, counting both termini. CDR1 SGHVT and CDR2 SQSDAQ come from the germline V gene. The CDR3 region is CASSEGGPDTQYFF.

In its sample, this clonotype was seen many times. V and J are TRBV6-2 or TRBV6-3 and TRBJ1-1, with D uncertain. The V and J ends lost 5 bases and 2 bases respectively, with 9 bases between them. The CDR3 extends over 13 amino acids. The V gene's germline CDR1 is MNHEY and CDR2 SVGEGT. This chain's CDR3 is CASSLPVNTEAFF. CDR3 nucleotide sequence: TGTGCCAGCAGTCTACCAGTCAACACTGAAGCTTTCTTT.

On this clonotype: A read error may account for a junction end that differs from germline. The chain employs TRBV7-3 and TRBJ1-2; TRBD1 is a possible D gene (5 bases). Germline lookup yields CDR1 SGHTA and CDR2 FQGTGA. The CDR3 length is 13 residues. CDR3 residues: CASSTGGGDGSTF. Here the CDR3 DNA reads TGTGCCAGCAGCACGGGTGGGGGGGATGGCTCCACCTTC.

On this clonotype: Because the CDR3's place on the DNA is in doubt, the DNA is left out and the CDR3 is given as listed by TCRdb. This chain links TRBV24-1 with TRBJ2-2; the table's D call of TRBD1 was not tested on the DNA. The CDR3 length equals 14 residues, ends included. Per germline, CDR1 KGHDR and CDR2 SFDVKD. This chain's CDR3 is CATTVGQGTGAQLF.

Comments on this clonotype: The CDR3 end shows no conserved phenylalanine or tryptophan, and so a read error is likely. The DNA is left out, because the CDR3 cannot be placed on it with certainty; the CDR3 is given as TCRdb lists it. V and J are TRBV7-9 and TRBJ1-2; the table gives TRBD1 as D, unverified against the DNA. The CDR3 adds up to 13 amino acids, both ends counted. Germline V gene lookup returns CDR1 SEHNR and CDR2 FQNEAQ (reference sequence). The CDR3 loop reads CASSPMAETDKPY.

The V call is TRBV7-8, the J call TRBJ2-5; D remains unclear. This CDR3 is built from 15 residues. V shed 5 bases and J shed 7 bases, with 20 bases lying between them. The V gene's germline CDR1 is SGHVS and CDR2 FQNEAQ. The CDR3 reads CASSLCDEPRVTQYF. For the CDR3, the DNA is TGTGCCAGCAGCCTTTGCGACGAGCCAAGGGTGACCCAGTACTTC. The entire variable domain, with the rest obtained from reference TRBV7-8 and TRBJ2-5, is as follows: GAGVSQSPRYKVAKRGQDVALRCDPISGHVSLFWYQQALGQGPEFLTYFQNEAQLDKSGLPSDRFFAERPEGSVSTLKIQRTQQEDSAVYLCASSLCDEPRVTQYFGPGTRLLVL.

As to this clonotype: Since the CDR3 does not end with the conserved phenylalanine or tryptophan, this likely comes from a read error. The CDR3 nucleotides read TGCAGCGCTCTGGTTGGGGGGTATGGCTACACCCTC. Translation: CSALVGGYGYTL. V and J are TRBV29-1 and TRBJ1-2; the D gene is possibly TRBD1 (5 bases). Germline CDR1 and CDR2: SQVTM and ANQGSEA. CDR3 size: 12 residues. The ends were cut back, 7 bases at V and 5 bases at J, with 14 bases in the middle.

This clonotype was counted between two and nine times. The chain has TRBV18 and TRBJ1-4; maybe TRBD1 (6 bases). The CDR3 is 15 residues long. Trimming removed 5 bases at V and 4 bases at J, with 14 bases between. CDR1 and CDR2 from the germline V gene are KGHSH and LQKENI. CDR3 nucleotide sequence: TGTGCCAGCTCATCGCCACAGGGCCATAATGAAAAACTGTTTTTT. This translates into CASSSPQGHNEKLFF.

Concerning this clonotype itself: At one of its ends the junction is not consistent with the germline gene, which may arise from a read error. This chain uses TRBV7-4 with TRBJ2-5, with 7 positions matching TRBD1. CDR3 size: 14 residues. Germline loops: CDR1 SGHVT, CDR2 SQSDAQ. CDR3 protein: CASSTDRYQETLYF. The DNA of the CDR3 is TGTGCCAGCAGCACGGACAGGTACCAAGAGACCCTGTACTTC.

The gene calls are TRBV19 and TRBJ1-5; 12 bases align to TRBD2. TRBJ2-3 matches the DNA end more closely, so the J call is doubtful. This CDR3 is 14 amino acids long. CDR1 and CDR2 (germline): LNHDA, SQIVND (reference sequence). CDR3 in amino acids: CASELAGGNDTQYF. The CDR3 nucleotides are TGTGCCAGTGAACTAGCGGGGGGCAATGATACGCAGTATTTT.

The table lists this clonotype with many counts. J is TRBJ2-6 and V is TRBV29-1; D uncertain. CDR3 size: 15 residues. CDR1 SQVTM and CDR2 ANQGSEA come from the germline V gene. V shed 5 bases and J shed 0 bases, with 11 bases lying between them. The CDR3 DNA sequence: TGCAGCGTTTCCCCCGCATCCTCTGGGGCCAACGTCCTGACTTTC. It specifies CSVSPASSGANVLTF. Drawing the rest from reference TRBV29-1 and TRBJ2-6, the complete variable domain is SAVISQKPSRDICQRGTSLTIQCQVDSQVTMMFWYRQQPGQSLTLIATANQGSEATYESGFVIDKFPISRPNLTFSTLTVSNMSPEDSSIYLCSVSPASSGANVLTFGAGSRLTVL.

To note about this clonotype: An end of the junction differs from the germline gene, which may be a read error. The rearrangement uses TRBV7-2 and TRBJ2-7; TRBD1 is a possible D gene (5 bases). This CDR3 region has 13 residues. The germline CDR1 and CDR2 sequences are SGHTA and FQGNSA. For the CDR3, the DNA is TGTGCCAGCAGCGCACAGGAGAAAGAGACTCAGCACTTC. This gives the protein CASSAQEKETQHF.

The V and J genes are TRBV12-3 or TRBV12-4 and TRBJ1-4; D ambiguous. Trimming took off 7 bases at V and 5 bases at J, with 17 bases between the two ends. The CDR3 totals 15 residues. The CDR3 bases are TGTGCCAGCATGTTGGATGGACTGAACAATGAAAAACTGTTTTTT. Its translation is CASMLDGLNNEKLFF.

V and J are TRBV10-3 and TRBJ2-7, with a weak D call TRBD2 (5 bases). CDR1 and CDR2 from the germline V gene are ENHRY and SYGVKD. Deletions cut 4 bases from V and 9 bases from J, with 19 bases between. The CDR3 runs 14 residues. CDR3 sequence reads: CAISVFEGARTQYF. For the CDR3, the DNA is TGTGCCATCAGTGTGTTCGAGGGAGCGCGCACGCAGTACTTC.

The rearrangement uses TRBV24-1 and TRBJ1-5, with TRBD1 identical over 7 bases. CDR3 length: 17 residues. CDR1 and CDR2 from the germline V gene are KGHDR and SFDVKD. V was clipped by 6 bases and J by 0 bases; unmatched bases: 10. CDR3: CATSPSTGLGSNQPQHF. CDR3 coding DNA: TGTGCCACCAGTCCATCGACAGGGCTGGGTAGCAATCAGCCCCAGCATTTT.

The chain employs TRBV29-1 and TRBJ2-2; no reliable D call. Germline V gene data show CDR1 as SQVTM and CDR2 as ANQGSEA. The CDR3 runs 12 residues. Here the CDR3 DNA reads TGCGTAGGTCAGAGTAACACCGGGGAGCTGTTTTTT. The encoded protein is CVGQSNTGELFF.

V is TRBV7-6 and J is TRBJ2-2, with a tentative D call TRBD2 (6 bases). The CDR3 extends over 18 amino acids. Trimming stripped 3 bases from V and 1 base from J, with 18 bases between. CDR1 is SGHVS and CDR2 is FNYEAQ in the germline V gene. The CDR3 spells CASSFATGLGGNTGELFF. The CDR3 DNA reads as TGTGCCAGCAGCTTTGCCACCGGCCTCGGGGGGAACACCGGGGAGCTGTTTTTT.

This clonotype was counted at least ten times. The V and J genes are TRBV7-2 and TRBJ2-2, with D unresolved. Germline V gives CDR1 SGHTA, CDR2 FQGNSA. The ends were cut back, 1 base at V and 2 bases at J, with 5 bases in the middle. The CDR3 covers 14 residues. The CDR3 region has the DNA TGTGCCAGCAGCTTAGGGAGAAACACCGGGGAGCTGTTTTTT. Encoded protein: CASSLGRNTGELFF.

On this clonotype itself: Likely a read error: the CDR3 ends without its conserved phenylalanine or tryptophan. V and J are TRBV10-3 and TRBJ1-2; D is unclear. Per germline, CDR1 ENHRY and CDR2 SYGVKD. There are 13 residues in the CDR3. The CDR3 bases are TGTCCCATCAGCCGTACAGCGTTAGATGGCTACACCTAC. Translating gives CPISRTALDGYTY.

This clonotype was recorded many times. The chain has TRBV6-6 and TRBJ1-2; a possible D gene is TRBD1 (6 bases). CDR3 size: 18 residues. The germline CDR1 and CDR2 sequences are MNHNY and SVGAGI (reference sequence). The V end was cut by 5 bases, the J end by 2 bases, with 24 bases between. The CDR3 DNA reads as TGTGCCAGCAGTAGGGGGGAGTTTAGTCATTCCCTCAACTATGGCTACACCTTC. Its protein product is CASSRGEFSHSLNYGYTF.

This clonotype came up a few times. Compared with germline, one end of the junction differs, possibly owing to a read error. The rearrangement links TRBV10-3 to TRBJ2-1; 11 positions agree with TRBD1. The CDR3 totals 15 residues. Germline-derived CDR1 and CDR2 are ENHRY and SYGVKD. CDR3 bases: TGTGCCAGCAGTGACGGGACAGGGGGGACTCGAGAGCAGTTCTTC. Translating gives CASSDGTGGTREQFF.

Concerning this clonotype itself: It is unclear where the CDR3 begins or ends on the DNA, so no DNA is shown, and the CDR3 is as TCRdb lists it. The chain recombines TRBV7-8 with TRBJ2-7. Germline CDR1 and CDR2: SGHVS and FQNEAQ. Termini included, the CDR3 measures 14 amino acids. This CDR3 reads CASSFCQETQYFGF.